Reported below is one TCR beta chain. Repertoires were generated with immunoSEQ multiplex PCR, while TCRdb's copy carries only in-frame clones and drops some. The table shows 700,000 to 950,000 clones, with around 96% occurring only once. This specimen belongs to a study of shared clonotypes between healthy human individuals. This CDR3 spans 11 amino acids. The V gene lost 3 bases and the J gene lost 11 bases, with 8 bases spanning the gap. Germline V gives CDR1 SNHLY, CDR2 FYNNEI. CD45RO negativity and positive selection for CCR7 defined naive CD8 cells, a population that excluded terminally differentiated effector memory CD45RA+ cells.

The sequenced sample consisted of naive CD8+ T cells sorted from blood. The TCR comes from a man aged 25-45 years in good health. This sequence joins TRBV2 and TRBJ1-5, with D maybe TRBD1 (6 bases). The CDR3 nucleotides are TGTGCCAGCAGTGAGGACAGCTCCCAGCATTTT. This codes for CASSEDSSQHF.